These T cell receptor beta chains were read from a single sample in a study of OX40 agonist ivuxolimab in advanced cancers. Libraries were prepared by immunoSEQ multiplex PCR; TCRdb keeps only in-frame clonotypes and omits some of them. This sample carries tens of thousands of clones, about 90% of them seen once, and the ten largest clones take 28%. Sample: CD4+ or CD8+ T cells sorted from blood, taken in a trial of the OX40 agonist ivuxolimab. All receptors come from an adult with an advanced solid tumor such as melanoma, head and neck, liver or kidney cancer. Each CDR3 is given with its conserved first and last residue. The D gene is left open where the match is weak. Clone size is stated in some rows and not others, as once, few, many or a class when expanded.

TRBV19,TRBJ1-2,TRBD1,NA,CASSIVRYRGGYGYTF,TGTGCCAGTAGTATAGTCCGCTACAGGGGAGGCTATGGCTACACCTTC
TRBV2,TRBJ1-3,NA,NA,CASSEGAGENPGNTIYF,TGTGCCAGCAGTGAAGGGGCAGGAGAAAACCCGGGAAACACCATATATTTT
TRBV9,TRBJ2-2,NA,NA,CASSGHEGGPGELFF,TGTGCCAGCAGCGGACACGAAGGGGGACCCGGGGAGCTGTTTTTT
TRBV28,TRBJ1-5,NA,NA,CASSLRGTPIDQPQHF,TGTGCCAGCAGTTTACGAGGGACACCCATCGATCAGCCCCAGCATTTT
TRBV19,TRBJ2-1,TRBD1,few,CASQGGISYNEQFF,TGTGCCAGTCAAGGGGGCATCTCCTACAATGAGCAGTTCTTC
TRBV6-6,TRBJ1-5,NA,NA,CASSYMNQPQHF,TGTGCCAGCAGTTATATGAATCAGCCCCAGCATTTT
TRBV6-6,TRBJ2-7,NA,NA,CASGAFYEQYF,TGTGCCTCCGGGGCGTTTTACGAGCAGTACTTC
TRBV6-5,TRBJ1-2,TRBD1,NA,CASSYSPTGGFGYTF,TGTGCCAGCAGTTACTCACCTACAGGGGGCTTTGGCTACACCTTC
TRBV2,TRBJ2-5,TRBD2,NA,CASSELDLAGRETQYF,TGTGCCAGCAGTGAATTGGATTTAGCGGGGAGAGAGACCCAGTACTTC
TRBV7-9,TRBJ1-1,NA,NA,CASSLGSTEAFF,TGTGCCAGCAGCTTAGGATCGACTGAAGCTTTCTTT
TRBV11-2,TRBJ2-7,NA,NA,CASSLERGLSYEQYF,TGTGCCAGCAGCTTAGAGCGGGGGCTCTCCTACGAGCAGTACTTC
TRBV2,TRBJ2-5,TRBD2,once,CASSGLGSGGEETQYF,TGTGCCAGCAGTGGATTGGGTAGCGGGGGGGAAGAGACCCAGTACTTC
TRBV6-5,TRBJ1-5,TRBD1,once,CASSYGTGDQPQHF,TGTGCCAGCAGTTACGGGACAGGGGATCAGCCCCAGCATTTT
TRBV28,TRBJ1-1,TRBD1,NA,CASSSPGTDLVGNTEAFF,TGTGCCAGCAGTTCCCCCGGGACAGACTTAGTAGGGAACACTGAAGCTTTCTTT
TRBV7-7,TRBJ2-3,TRBD2,NA,CASSLGPGGYTDTQYF,TGTGCCAGCAGCTTAGGACCGGGGGGATACACAGATACGCAGTATTTT
TRBV9,TRBJ2-7,NA,NA,CASSVGGGTYEQYF,TGTGCCAGCAGCGTAGGCGGCGGTACCTACGAGCAGTACTTC
TRBV27,TRBJ2-3,TRBD2,NA,CASSPRTSGTTDTQYF,TGTGCCAGCAGTCCGCGGACTAGCGGTACCACAGATACGCAGTATTTT
TRBV2,TRBJ1-1,NA,NA,CVDWRGEAFF,TGTGTCGACTGGCGGGGTGAAGCTTTCTTT
TRBV14,TRBJ2-2,TRBD2,NA,CASSVNSGGYTGELFF,TGTGCCAGCAGCGTCAATAGCGGGGGATACACCGGGGAGCTGTTTTTT
TRBV30,TRBJ2-6,NA,NA,CAWSVPAISGANVLTF,TGTGCCTGGAGTGTACCGGCGATTTCTGGGGCCAACGTCCTGACTTTC
TRBV5-1,TRBJ1-6,NA,once,CASSLSPPGLGNSPLHF,TGCGCCAGCAGCTTGTCCCCCCCGGGGCTAGGGAATTCACCCCTCCACTTT